These T cell receptor beta chains were read from a single sample in a study of identical twins. TCRdb re-analysed the 5' RACE reads in MiXCR, keeping a single row per CDR3 protein. The sample yields 1.5 million to 2 million distinct CDR3 sequences, about 32% seen once. The sequenced material came from cord blood. The receptors shown here come from a newborn girl in good health. The CDR3 runs from the conserved cysteine through the conserved F or W. The D gene is left open where the match is weak. Size tells how often a clone was seen (once, few, many) or the class of an expanded clone, and some rows leave it out.

NA few TRBJ2-3 TRBV4-2 TGTGCCAGCAGCCAAGGGACCCGCGGGGTAATGGGAGATACGCAGTATTTT CASSQGTRGVMGDTQYF
NA few TRBJ2-4 TRBV27 TGTGCCAGCAGTTTAACGGACGGAAAAAACATTCAGTACTTC CASSLTDGKNIQYF
TRBD2 NA TRBJ2-3 TRBV12-3/TRBV12-4 TGTGCCAGCAGTGGACCCCTAGCGGGGTGGGACAATACGCAGTATTTT CASSGPLAGWDNTQYF
TRBD2 NA TRBJ2-4 TRBV7-2 TGTGCCAGCGGCTTCCTCCCTAGCGGGGTTGACTACAATGAGCAGTACTTC CASGFLPSGVDYNEQYF
NA NA TRBJ1-5 TRBV6-1 TGTGCCAGCGGATTTGCCGGCAATCAGCCCCAGCATTTT CASGFAGNQPQHF
NA NA TRBJ2-1 TRBV5-6 TGTGCCAGCAGCTTGAGGGGAGTGTACAATGAGCAGTTCTTC CASSLRGVYNEQFF
NA NA TRBJ2-3 TRBV20-1 TGCAGTGCTAATTCGGGCACAGATACGCAGTATTTT CSANSGTDTQYF
TRBD1 few TRBJ1-6 TRBV20-1 TGCAGTGCTGGGCGGGACAGGGGGCGGCTAAAAGGTTCACCCCTCCACTTT CSAGRDRGRLKGSPLHF
NA NA TRBJ2-7 TRBV6-5 TGTGCCAGCAGTTACTCAAGACACTCCTACGAGCAGTACTTC CASSYSRHSYEQYF
TRBD2 few TRBJ2-3 TRBV5-8 TGTGCCAGCAGCCCGTGGACTAGCGGATTTAGCACAGATACGCAGTATTTT CASSPWTSGFSTDTQYF
NA few TRBJ2-7 TRBV12-3/TRBV12-4 TGTGCCAGCAGTTTTGAAGGGCCAGTACCGGCCTACGAGCAGTACTTC CASSFEGPVPAYEQYF
TRBD1 NA TRBJ1-6 TRBV29-1 TGCAGCGCCCGACAGGGGGAATCACCCCTCCACTTT CSARQGESPLHF
TRBD2 NA TRBJ2-3 TRBV20-1 TGCAGTGCTAGAGAAATCAGGGAAGGGCGGCGGGAGGTTCGGGATGCGCAGTATTTT CSAREIREGRREVRDAQYF
TRBD1 NA TRBJ1-2 TRBV14 TGTGCCAGCAGCCGCGGGACAGGGGATTCGCTAAAGGACCGCTATGGCTACACCTTC CASSRGTGDSLKDRYGYTF
NA few TRBJ2-3 TRBV9 TGTGCCAGCAGCGAGAGAGGGGCGGGGGCGGGTACGCAGTATTTT CASSERGAGAGTQYF
NA NA TRBJ2-3 TRBV27 TGTGCCAGCAGTTCGTACAGGGAAGGCACAGATACGCAGTATTTT CASSSYREGTDTQYF
NA NA TRBJ2-7 TRBV7-2 TGTGCCAGCAGCTCACCGAGAGGGCTACACAATGAGCAGTACTTC CASSSPRGLHNEQYF
NA few TRBJ2-1 TRBV9 TGTGCCAGCAGCGTAGCTCGGGGCGGGGCGTACAATGAGCAGTTCTTC CASSVARGGAYNEQFF
TRBD2 few TRBJ2-1 TRBV11-2 TGTGCCAGCAGCTTAGTGCGGGAGGCCAATGAGCAGTTCTTC CASSLVREANEQFF
TRBD1 few TRBJ2-1 TRBV20-1 TGCAGTGCTAGAGAGGGACAGGGTTCTTACAATGAGCAGTTCTTC CSAREGQGSYNEQFF
NA few TRBJ2-7 TRBV7-2 TGTGCCAGCAGCTCGGGACCCTTTGTGCAGTACTTC CASSSGPFVQYF
TRBD1 NA TRBJ2-2 TRBV3-1 TGTGCCAGCAGCCAAGTCCCCATGCGGGCAGGGGGCACCGGGGAGCTGTTTTTT CASSQVPMRAGGTGELFF
TRBD1 NA TRBJ2-5 TRBV20-1 TGCAGTGCTAGAGCTAGGACAGGGCAGGGAGAGACCCAGTACTTC CSARARTGQGETQYF
NA once TRBJ1-2 TRBV5-1 TGCGCCAGCAGTTTGGTAGGGTCCTTGGCGGACTATGGCTACACCTTC CASSLVGSLADYGYTF
TRBD2 few TRBJ2-7 TRBV20-1 TGCAGTGCTATTACCAGCGGGAGGGCCAACGAGCAGTACTTC CSAITSGRANEQYF
NA few TRBJ2-7 TRBV3-1 TGTGCCAGCAGCCTGCTCGGGACCCCCGGCTACAATGAGCAGTACTTC CASSLLGTPGYNEQYF
TRBD2 few TRBJ2-1 TRBV20-1 TGCAGTGCTAGAGGTGGGACTAGGCCCAACAATGAGCAGTTCTTC CSARGGTRPNNEQFF
NA NA TRBJ2-7 TRBV28 TGTGCCAGCAGTTTAGGGACAATATCCTACGAGCAGTACTTC CASSLGTISYEQYF
NA NA TRBJ2-7 TRBV10-1 TGCGCCAGCAGTGAGTCCCTAGCGCGGGAGCAGTACTTC CASSESLAREQYF
TRBD1 NA TRBJ2-3 TRBV6-1 TGTGCCAGCAGTCCGCCCGCGGGGACAGGGGGATATACGCAGTATTTT CASSPPAGTGGYTQYF
TRBD2 many TRBJ2-7 TRBV20-1 TGCAGTGCTAGAGGACTAGCGGTCTCCTACGAGCAGTACTTC CSARGLAVSYEQYF
NA few TRBJ2-7 TRBV2 TGTGCCAGCAGTGAAGCCCTACTTGGGGTTCTTTACGAGCAGTACTTC CASSEALLGVLYEQYF
NA few TRBJ1-4 TRBV12-3/TRBV12-4 TGTGCCAGCAGTTCGGGACATAATGAAAAACTGTTTTTT CASSSGHNEKLFF
NA NA TRBJ1-6 TRBV5-1 TGCGCCAGCAGCTTGGGTTTGGCAGCCGGTGGGGTGGCCCTCCACTTT CASSLGLAAGGVALHF
NA NA TRBJ1-4 TRBV7-6 TGTGCCAGCGGGGTGGGACACGCCGAAAAACTGTTTTTT CASGVGHAEKLFF
NA few TRBJ2-3 TRBV2 TGTGCCAGCAGTCCCCTTCTTACGGGAATAGATACGCAGTATTTT CASSPLLTGIDTQYF
NA many TRBJ1-5 TRBV28 TGTGCCAGCAGCCTTTATTCTACAGGACAGAGCAATCAGCCCCAGCATTTT CASSLYSTGQSNQPQHF
TRBD2 few TRBJ2-1 TRBV29-1 TGCAGCTCAGGGACTAAAAGCGGGGGTGAGCAGTTCTTC CSSGTKSGGEQFF
NA many TRBJ1-1 TRBV25-1 TGTGCCAGCAGTGAATCGGACAGTGAGGCTGAAGCTTTCTTT CASSESDSEAEAFF
NA few TRBJ1-4 TRBV5-1 TGCGCCAGCAGATTGGAGGGACGACTTAATGAAAAACTGTTTTTT CASRLEGRLNEKLFF
TRBD1 few TRBJ1-1 TRBV9 TGTGCCAGCAGCGTAGACCCCGGACAGGTCTCTGAAGCTTTCTTT CASSVDPGQVSEAFF
NA NA TRBJ1-5 TRBV3-1 TGTGCCAGCAGCCAAGGAAAAGGGGGGGCGAGGGGACAGCCCCAGCATTTT CASSQGKGGARGQPQHF
TRBD1 NA TRBJ1-2 TRBV27 TGTGCCAGCACCCCCAGGCTGGGACAGGGCAACTATGGCTACACCTTC CASTPRLGQGNYGYTF
TRBD2 NA TRBJ2-7 TRBV27 TGTGCCAGCAGACATAGCGGGAAAGGGTACGAGCAGTACTTC CASRHSGKGYEQYF
NA NA TRBJ1-2 TRBV7-4 TGTGCCAGCAGCTTAGCGGCAGCTTATTATGGCTACACCTTC CASSLAAAYYGYTF
NA NA TRBJ1-1 TRBV7-2 TGTGCCAGCAGCTTAGTACGGGCGTCGGGGGCAGCTTTCTTT CASSLVRASGAAFF
TRBD1 NA TRBJ2-5 TRBV7-2 TGTGCCAGCAGCTTAGCCGGGACAGGGCGGCGTTGGGGGGAGACCCAGTACTTC CASSLAGTGRRWGETQYF
NA NA TRBJ1-6 TRBV4-1 TGCGCCAGCAGCCAAGTCGAGAGATCACCCCTCCACTTT CASSQVERSPLHF
TRBD2 many TRBJ2-1 TRBV28 TGTGCCAGCAGCTCTCCCGGGACTAAGACATTCCATGAGCAGTTCTTC CASSSPGTKTFHEQFF
TRBD1 NA TRBJ1-2 TRBV28 TGTGCCATCCACGGACAGGATACTTTAAGCGGTGGCTACACCTTC CAIHGQDTLSGGYTF
NA few TRBJ2-5 TRBV6-1 TGTGCCAGCAGTGATATGGGGTTCCAAGAGACCCAGTACTTC CASSDMGFQETQYF
NA NA TRBJ2-5 TRBV5-1 TGCGCCAGCAGCTTGGTCGTGACAAGTTCGGAGACCCAGTACTTC CASSLVVTSSETQYF
TRBD1 NA TRBJ2-5 TRBV5-1 TGCGCCAGCAGCACGGACAGGGACGAGACCCAGTACTTC CASSTDRDETQYF
NA NA TRBJ2-7 TRBV10-3 TGTGCCGCCGGATATGCGGGCTACGAGCAGTACTTC CAAGYAGYEQYF
NA NA TRBJ2-7 TRBV6-6 TGTGCCAGCAGTTTGGTGGGGCAGTACGACGAGCAGTACTTC CASSLVGQYDEQYF